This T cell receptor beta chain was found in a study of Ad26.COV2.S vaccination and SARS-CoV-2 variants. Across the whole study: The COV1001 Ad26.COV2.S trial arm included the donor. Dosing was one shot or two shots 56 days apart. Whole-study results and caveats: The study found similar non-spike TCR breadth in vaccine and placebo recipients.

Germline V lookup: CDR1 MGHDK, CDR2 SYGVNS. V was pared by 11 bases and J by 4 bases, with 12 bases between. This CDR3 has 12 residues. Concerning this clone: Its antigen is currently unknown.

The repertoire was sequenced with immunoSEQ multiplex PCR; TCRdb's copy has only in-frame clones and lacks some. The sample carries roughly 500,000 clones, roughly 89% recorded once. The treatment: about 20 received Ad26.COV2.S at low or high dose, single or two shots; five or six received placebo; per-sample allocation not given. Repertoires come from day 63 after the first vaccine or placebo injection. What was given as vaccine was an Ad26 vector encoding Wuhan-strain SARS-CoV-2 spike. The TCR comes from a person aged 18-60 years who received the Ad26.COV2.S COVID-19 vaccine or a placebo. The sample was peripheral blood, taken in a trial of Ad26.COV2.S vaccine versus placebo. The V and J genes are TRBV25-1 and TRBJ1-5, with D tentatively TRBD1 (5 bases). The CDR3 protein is CASGEWNQPQHF. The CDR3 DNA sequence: TGTGCCTCGGGGGAGTGGAATCAGCCCCAGCATTTT.